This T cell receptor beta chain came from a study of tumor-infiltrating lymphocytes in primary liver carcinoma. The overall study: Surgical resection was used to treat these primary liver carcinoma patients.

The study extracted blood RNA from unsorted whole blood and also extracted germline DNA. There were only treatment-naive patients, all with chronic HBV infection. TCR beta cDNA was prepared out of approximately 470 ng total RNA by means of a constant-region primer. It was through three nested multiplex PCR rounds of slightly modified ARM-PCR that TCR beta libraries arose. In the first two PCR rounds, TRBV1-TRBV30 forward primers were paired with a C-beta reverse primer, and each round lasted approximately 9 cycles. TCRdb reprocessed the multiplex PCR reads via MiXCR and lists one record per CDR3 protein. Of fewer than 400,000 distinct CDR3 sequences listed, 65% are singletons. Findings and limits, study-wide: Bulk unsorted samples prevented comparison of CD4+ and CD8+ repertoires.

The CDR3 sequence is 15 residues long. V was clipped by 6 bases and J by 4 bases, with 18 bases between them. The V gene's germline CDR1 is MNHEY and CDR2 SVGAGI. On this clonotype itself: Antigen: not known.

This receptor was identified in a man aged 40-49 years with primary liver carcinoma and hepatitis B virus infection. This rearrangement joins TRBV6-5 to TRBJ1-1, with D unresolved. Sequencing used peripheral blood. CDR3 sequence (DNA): TGTGCCAGCAGACGTCGAAAGGGTTTGGGCACTGAAGCTTTCTTT. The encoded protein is CASRRRKGLGTEAFF.